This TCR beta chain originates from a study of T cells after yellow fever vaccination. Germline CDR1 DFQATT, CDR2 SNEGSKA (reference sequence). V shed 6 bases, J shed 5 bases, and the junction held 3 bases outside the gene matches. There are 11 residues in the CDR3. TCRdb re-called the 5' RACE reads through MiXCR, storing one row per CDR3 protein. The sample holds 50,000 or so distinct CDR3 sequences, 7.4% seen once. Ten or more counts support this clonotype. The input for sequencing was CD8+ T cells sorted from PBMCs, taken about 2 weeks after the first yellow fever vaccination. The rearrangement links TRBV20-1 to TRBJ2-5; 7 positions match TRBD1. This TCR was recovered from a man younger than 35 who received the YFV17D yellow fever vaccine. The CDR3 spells CSAIRGETQYF. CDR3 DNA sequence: TGCAGTGCAATCAGGGGGGAGACCCAGTACTTC.